This T cell receptor (beta chain) was captured in a study of pediatric ulcerative colitis (dated by TCRdb to between 2018 and 2021). A note on the overall study: Among the ulcerative colitis patients, about seven had pancolitis and two had left-sided colitis, and histology in every patient was consistent with ulcerative colitis. Nine or ten newly diagnosed, treatment-naive pediatric ulcerative colitis patients and four non-IBD control children each provided paired blood and rectal samples. The Pediatric Ulcerative Colitis Activity Index classified a couple of patients as having mild disease, four as having moderate disease and three as having acute severe colitis.

Through the immunoSEQ TRB Survey service, multiplex V and J primers were used to amplify rearranged CDR3 beta regions from genomic DNA. To keep sequencing depth the same across samples, survey-level depth of up to 500,000 reads per sample was applied. Libraries were purified, pooled and sequenced on Illumina technology. Turning to the authors' computational methods: Productive clonality, sample overlap, pairwise scatters, CDR3 beta length, V/D/J gene usage and productiveness were all assessed with the immunoSEQ online tools. Alongside Shannon and Simpson indices, calculated diversity was computed as the number of unique rearrangements divided by total templates, multiplied by 100. Principal component analysis was performed on Z-score normalized data with the R prcomp function and the ggbiplot package. Blood-rectal clonal overlap within each subject was quantified with Morisita's index. TCRdb re-hosts the immuneACCESS table, in-frame sequences only. Its copies lack some clones; in the studies checked, an unresolved V gene accounts for under half of them, and the cause for the rest is not known. The V and J calls and the clone size are those of that table, but D and trimming were determined from the DNA. The sample has around 22,000 clones on record, 71% of them singletons. Of the sample, about 16% is held by the ten largest clones.

The paper's findings and limits, for the study overall: T cells from blood may have been included in the rectal pinch biopsies, particularly in patients with overt colitis. Because repertoires were derived from total lymphocyte DNA, patterns in rare subsets such as regulatory T cells may not have been reflected. A couple of rectal CDR3 clonotypes turned up in every ulcerative colitis patient but in none of the controls. A couple of patients' blood samples yielded substantially fewer templates for technical reasons and were excluded from blood-rectal overlap analysis. The healthy control group was small, with only four individuals. Autologous blood-rectal clonal overlap was significantly higher in ulcerative colitis patients than in controls, suggesting increased T cell trafficking to inflamed tissue. Features of the rectal repertoire distinguished controls, mild-moderate colitis patients and acute severe colitis patients, and in acute severe colitis rectal diversity was lower because of clonal expansions.

During colonoscopy, one to two rectal pinch biopsies were obtained for research purposes. Ulcerative colitis patients had received no immunosuppressive medication before the diagnostic colonoscopy. Before DNA isolation, rectal biopsies were subjected to proteinase K digestion. The Wizard kit (Promega) was used to extract genomic DNA from blood and intestinal samples. To note about this clone: It lacks a known antigen. Base quality data are lacking; no much larger clone is found one base away.

Per the germline V gene, KGHSH is the CDR1 and LQKENI is the CDR2. From cysteine to phenylalanine, the CDR3 is 13 amino acids long. Only the CDR3 DNA is retained, 39 bases long and in frame from the first base. V and J are truncated by 3 bases and 0 bases respectively, leaving an intervening sequence of 6 bases. The sequence joins TRBV18 to TRBJ2-7, with no D gene named confidently. Material for sequencing was gut tissue. The receptor comes from a boy aged 10-17 years with severe ulcerative colitis. Read as DNA, the sequence is TGTGCCAGCTCACCGTCGAGCTCCTACGAGCAGTACTTC. The encoded protein is CASSPSSSYEQYF.